Following are 11 T cell receptor beta chains from one sample sequenced in a study of blood T cells in healthy people across ages. Together with a sample-barcoded 5' primer, a J-beta primer mix was included in a second PCR lasting about 7 to 11 cycles. TCRdb reanalysed the 5' RACE reads using MiXCR and keeps one entry per CDR3 protein. The data contain hundreds of thousands of distinct CDR3 sequences, roughly 35% of them seen just once; the ten biggest clones take up over 10%. Sequencing was performed on blood. All receptors come from a young man in good health.

This clonotype is a singleton in its sample. This may come from a read error, since a much larger clone is one base off. The chain is built from TRBV7-2 and TRBJ2-7; D perhaps matches TRBD1 (5 bases). The V gene's germline CDR1 is SGHTA and CDR2 FQGNSA. The CDR3 contains 16 residues. CDR3 loop: CAGSLFKDTSSYEQYF. The DNA of the CDR3 is TGTGCCGGCAGCTTATTTAAGGACACGAGCTCCTACGAGCAGTACTTC.

Comment on this clonotype: A junction boundary mismatches the germline segment, possibly from a read error. The chain links TRBV12-3 or TRBV12-4 to TRBJ2-3, with 7 bases aligning to TRBD1. The CDR3 has 15 residues. CDR3 nucleotides: TGTGCCAGCAGTTTTGGGGATACGGGGACAGATACGCAATATTTT. It codes for CASSFGDTGTDTQYF.

V usage is TRBV7-2 and J usage is TRBJ1-2; D is uncertain. V lost 5 bases and J 7 bases, leaving 20 bases between the germline ends. Germline CDR1 is SGHTA and CDR2 is FQGNSA. CDR3 length: 15 amino acids. In DNA, the CDR3 is TGTGCCAGCAGCCGCGACGATGGGCACGGCGGTGGCTACACCTTC. Its translation is CASSRDDGHGGGYTF.

As concerns this clonotype: This may be a read error: a much more frequent sequence differs by one nucleotide. The V call is TRBV12-3 or TRBV12-4, the J call TRBJ2-7, with D possibly being TRBD2 (6 bases). Trimming removed 6 bases from V and 3 bases from J, with 15 bases in between. CDR3 size: 14 residues. The CDR3 DNA follows: TGTGCCAGCAGGGCTAGCGTGGGGAACTACGAGCAGTACTTC. It encodes CASRASVGNYEQYF.

The chain couples TRBV20-1 to TRBJ2-3, with TRBD1 as a possible D gene (6 bases). Germline assignment: CDR1 DFQATT and CDR2 SNEGSKA (reference sequence). CDR3 length equals 14 residues. Between the trimmed V and J ends, which lost 3 bases and 6 bases, there was a span of 16 bases. CDR3 coding DNA: TGCAGTGCTAGTGGGCAGGGGCGAGGGGATACGCAGTATTTT. Its protein product is CSASGQGRGDTQYF.

The chain joins TRBV20-1 to TRBJ2-7; TRBD2 is a possible D gene (7 bases). CDR3 length: 17 residues. CDR1 and CDR2 (germline): DFQATT, SNEGSKA (reference sequence). V was trimmed by 5 bases and J by 7 bases, leaving 30 bases between them. CDR3 residues: CSAPRGGGMGSYNEQYF. Here the CDR3 DNA reads TGCAGTGCTCCCAGGGGCGGGGGAATGGGGTCCTACAATGAGCAGTACTTC.

This clonotype was seen once. The gene calls are TRBV12-3 or TRBV12-4 and TRBJ2-1; 10 positions match TRBD1. The junction had 14 bases not matched to a gene; V was cut back by 5 bases and J by 10 bases. The CDR3 consists of 16 residues. The chain's CDR3 is CASSPGTGVLPYEQFF. The CDR3 DNA sequence: TGTGCCAGCAGTCCCGGGACAGGGGTTCTTCCCTACGAGCAGTTCTTC.

This clonotype was seen a handful of times. The rearrangement links TRBV27 to TRBJ2-1; 7 bases agree with TRBD1. The length of the CDR3 is 12 residues. Germline CDR1 reads MNHEY; CDR2 reads SMNVEV (reference sequence). The V segment lost 9 bases and the J segment 8 bases; nucleotides outside the gene matches: 7. The CDR3 here is CASKVDRDEQFF. The CDR3 DNA sequence: TGTGCCAGTAAGGTCGACAGGGATGAGCAGTTCTTC.

V is TRBV10-3 and J is TRBJ1-4, with a tentative D call TRBD1 (6 bases). The CDR3 runs to 16 residues. Germline CDR1 ENHRY, CDR2 SYGVKD. Trimming removed 0 bases from V and 7 bases from J, with 15 bases in between. The CDR3: CAISESTGGLREKLFF. The DNA for the CDR3 is TGTGCCATCAGTGAGTCAACTGGGGGGCTTCGTGAAAAACTGTTTTTT.

This clonotype was found many times. This chain joins TRBV4-2 and TRBJ2-1, with 11 bases lining up with TRBD2. The CDR3 covers 16 residues. CDR1 is LGHNA, CDR2 YNFKEQ, per germline. J lost 7 bases, V lost 1 base, and 6 bases had no gene match. For the CDR3, the DNA is TGTGCCAGCAGCCAAGCCGGGACTAGCGGTAAAAATGAGCAGTTCTTC. It encodes CASSQAGTSGKNEQFF.

The chain combines TRBV5-1 with TRBJ2-1; D is unclear. This CDR3 is 12 amino acids long. V lost 4 bases, J lost 8 bases, and 10 bases lay in between. The V gene's germline CDR1 is SGHRS and CDR2 YFSETQ. The CDR3 reads CASSPDAYEQFF. The CDR3 bases are TGCGCCAGCAGCCCGGATGCATATGAGCAGTTCTTC.